One sample yielded the 3 T cell receptor beta chains listed below, sequenced in a study of blood T cell repertoires in COVID-19. Assay used: immunoSEQ multiplex PCR; TCRdb lists only in-frame clones, some missing. In the table there are hundreds of thousands of clones, 88% of which are singletons. The sample taken for sequencing was PBMCs or T cells enriched from blood (not recorded which). The receptors stem from a woman aged 40 to 50 with acute COVID-19.

The rearrangement joins TRBV30 to TRBJ2-3; 7 nucleotides agree with TRBD2. The CDR3 runs to 15 residues. Trimming at V came to 0 bases and at J to 1 base, leaving 4 bases not matched to a gene. CDR1 is GTSNPN and CDR2 is SVGIG in the germline V gene (reference sequence). The DNA for the CDR3 is TGTGCCTGGAGTGTACCCGCGGGGGGCACAGATACGCAGTATTTT. Protein sequence: CAWSVPAGGTDTQYF.

The V and J genes are TRBV5-1 and TRBJ2-2; 9 bases are shared with TRBD2. In germline, CDR1 is SGHRS, CDR2 YFSETQ. This CDR3 spans 15 amino acids. J gave up 5 bases and V 0 bases, and 2 bases lay outside the gene matches. This CDR3 reads CASSLVSGGTGELFF. The DNA for the CDR3 is TGCGCCAGCAGCTTGGTTAGCGGGGGTACCGGGGAGCTGTTTTTT.

This clone was seen only once. J is TRBJ1-5 and V is TRBV9, with D possibly TRBD1 on 6 matching bases. Per the germline V gene, CDR1 is SGDLS and CDR2 is YYNGEE. Trimming shortened V by 0 bases and J by 8 bases, and 12 bases separated the two germline ends. The CDR3 sequence is 14 residues long. This chain's CDR3 is CASSVGTGREPQHF. CDR3 bases: TGTGCCAGCAGCGTAGGAACAGGGAGGGAGCCCCAGCATTTT.